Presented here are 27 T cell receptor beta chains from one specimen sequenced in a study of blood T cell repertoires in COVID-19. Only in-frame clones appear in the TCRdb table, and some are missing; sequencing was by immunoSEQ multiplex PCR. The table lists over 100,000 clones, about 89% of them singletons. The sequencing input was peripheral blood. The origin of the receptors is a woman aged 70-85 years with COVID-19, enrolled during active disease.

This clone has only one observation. CDR3 sequence: CASSLVVGTLGPVEYF. For the CDR3, the DNA is TGTGCCAGCAGCTTAGTGGTGGGGACTCTGGGTCCCGTGGAGTATTTT. The chain uses TRBV11-2 and TRBJ2-3; D may be TRBD2 (6 bases). The CDR3 extends over 16 amino acids. Germline V gene sequence: CDR1 SGHAT, CDR2 FQNNGV. V was trimmed by 1 base and J by 13 bases, leaving 24 bases between them.

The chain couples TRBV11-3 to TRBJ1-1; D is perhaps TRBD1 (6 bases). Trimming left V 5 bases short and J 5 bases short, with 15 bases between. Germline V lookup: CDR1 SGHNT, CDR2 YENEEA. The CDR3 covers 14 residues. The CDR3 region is CASSTGQPATEAFF. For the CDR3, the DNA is TGTGCCAGCAGCACAGGACAGCCCGCTACTGAAGCTTTCTTT.

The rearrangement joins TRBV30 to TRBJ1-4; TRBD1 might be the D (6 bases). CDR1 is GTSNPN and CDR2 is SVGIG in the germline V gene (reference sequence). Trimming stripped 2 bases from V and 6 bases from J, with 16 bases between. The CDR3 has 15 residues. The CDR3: CAWSTRDNEYEKLFF. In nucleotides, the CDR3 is TGTGCCTGGAGTACCCGGGACAATGAGTATGAAAAACTGTTTTTT.

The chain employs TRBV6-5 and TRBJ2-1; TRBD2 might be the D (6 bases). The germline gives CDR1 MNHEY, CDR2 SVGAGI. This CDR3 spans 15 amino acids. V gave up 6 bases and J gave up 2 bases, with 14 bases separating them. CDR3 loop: CASSPEGTPYNEQFF. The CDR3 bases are TGTGCCAGCAGCCCGGAGGGGACCCCCTACAATGAGCAGTTCTTC.

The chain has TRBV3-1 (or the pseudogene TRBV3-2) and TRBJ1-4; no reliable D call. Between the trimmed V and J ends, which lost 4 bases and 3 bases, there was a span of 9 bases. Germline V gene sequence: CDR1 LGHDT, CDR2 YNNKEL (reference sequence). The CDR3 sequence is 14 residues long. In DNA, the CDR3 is TGTGCCAGCAGCCCGAGTTGGTCTAATGAAAAACTGTTTTTT. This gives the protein CASSPSWSNEKLFF.

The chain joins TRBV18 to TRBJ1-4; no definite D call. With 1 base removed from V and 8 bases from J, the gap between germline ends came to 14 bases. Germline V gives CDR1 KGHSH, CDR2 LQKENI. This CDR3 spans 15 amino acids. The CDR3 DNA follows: TGTGCCAGCTCACCACAAGCACAGCCGGCGGAAAAACTGTTTTTT. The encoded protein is CASSPQAQPAEKLFF.

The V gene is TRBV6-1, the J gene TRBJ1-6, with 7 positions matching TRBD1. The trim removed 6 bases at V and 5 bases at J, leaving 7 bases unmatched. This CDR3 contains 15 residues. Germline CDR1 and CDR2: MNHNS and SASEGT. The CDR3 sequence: CASSDRVTDNSPLHF. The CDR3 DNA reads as TGTGCCAGCAGCGACAGGGTAACGGATAATTCACCCCTCCACTTT.

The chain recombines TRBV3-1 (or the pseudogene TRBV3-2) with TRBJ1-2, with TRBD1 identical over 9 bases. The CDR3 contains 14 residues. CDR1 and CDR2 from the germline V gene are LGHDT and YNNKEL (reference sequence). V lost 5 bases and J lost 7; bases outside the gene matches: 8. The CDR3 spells CASSTGTGSFGYTF. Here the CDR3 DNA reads TGTGCCAGCAGCACCGGGACAGGGAGTTTTGGCTACACCTTC.

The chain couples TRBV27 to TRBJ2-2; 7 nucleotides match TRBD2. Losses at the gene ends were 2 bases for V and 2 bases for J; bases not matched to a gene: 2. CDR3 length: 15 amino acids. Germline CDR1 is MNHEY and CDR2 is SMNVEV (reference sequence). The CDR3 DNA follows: TGTGCCAGCAGTTTACGCGGGGGAAACACCGGGGAGCTGTTTTTT. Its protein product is CASSLRGGNTGELFF.

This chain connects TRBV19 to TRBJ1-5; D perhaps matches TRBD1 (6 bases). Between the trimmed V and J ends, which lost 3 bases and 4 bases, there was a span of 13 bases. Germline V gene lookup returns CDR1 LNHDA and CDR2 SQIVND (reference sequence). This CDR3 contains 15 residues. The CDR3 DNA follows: TGTGCCAGTAGTATGGGGGGGCGAGCAAATCAGCCCCAGCATTTT. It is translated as CASSMGGRANQPQHF.

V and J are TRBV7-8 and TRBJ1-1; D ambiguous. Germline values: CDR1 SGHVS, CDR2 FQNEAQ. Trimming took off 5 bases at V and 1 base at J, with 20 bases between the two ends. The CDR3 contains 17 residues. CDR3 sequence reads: CASSPWHGLNKNTEAFF. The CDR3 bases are TGTGCCAGCAGCCCCTGGCATGGACTCAACAAGAACACTGAAGCTTTCTTT.

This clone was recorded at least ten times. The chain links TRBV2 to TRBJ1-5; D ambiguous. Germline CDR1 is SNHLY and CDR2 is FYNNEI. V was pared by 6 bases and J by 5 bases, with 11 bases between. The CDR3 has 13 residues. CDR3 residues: CASSPYEDQPQHF. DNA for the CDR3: TGTGCCAGCAGCCCGTACGAGGATCAGCCCCAGCATTTT.

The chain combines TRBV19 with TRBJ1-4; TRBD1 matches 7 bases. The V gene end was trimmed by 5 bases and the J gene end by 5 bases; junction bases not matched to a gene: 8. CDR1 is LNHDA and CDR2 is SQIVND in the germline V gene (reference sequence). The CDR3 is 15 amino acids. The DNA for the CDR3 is TGTGCCAGTAGTGCCCTGAGACAGGGAAATGAAAAACTGTTTTTT. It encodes CASSALRQGNEKLFF. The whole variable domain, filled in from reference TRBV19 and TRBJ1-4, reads DGGITQSPKYLFRKEGQNVTLSCEQNLNHDAMYWYRQDPGQGLRLIYYSQIVNDFQKGDIAEGYSVSREKKESFPLTVTSAQKNPTAFYLCASSALRQGNEKLFFGSGTQLSVL.

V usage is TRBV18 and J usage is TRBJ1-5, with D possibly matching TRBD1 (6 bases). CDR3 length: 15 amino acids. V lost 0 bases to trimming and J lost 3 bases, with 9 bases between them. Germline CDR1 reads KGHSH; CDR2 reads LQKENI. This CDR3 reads CASSPPNRANQPQHF. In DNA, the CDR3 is TGTGCCAGCTCACCACCTAACAGGGCCAATCAGCCCCAGCATTTT.

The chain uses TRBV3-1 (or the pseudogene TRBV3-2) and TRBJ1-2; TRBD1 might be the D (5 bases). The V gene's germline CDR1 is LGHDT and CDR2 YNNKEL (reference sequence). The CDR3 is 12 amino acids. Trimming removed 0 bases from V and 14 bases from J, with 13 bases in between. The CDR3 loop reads CASSQDERGKTF. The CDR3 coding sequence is TGTGCCAGCAGCCAAGATGAAAGGGGCAAGACCTTC.

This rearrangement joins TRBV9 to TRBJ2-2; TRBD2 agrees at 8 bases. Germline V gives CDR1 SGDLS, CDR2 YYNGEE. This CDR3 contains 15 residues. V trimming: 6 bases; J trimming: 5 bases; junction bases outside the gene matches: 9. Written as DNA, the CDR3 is TGTGCCAGCACCCCCGGGGGGGGTGGGACCGGGGAGCTGTTTTTT. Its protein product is CASTPGGGGTGELFF.

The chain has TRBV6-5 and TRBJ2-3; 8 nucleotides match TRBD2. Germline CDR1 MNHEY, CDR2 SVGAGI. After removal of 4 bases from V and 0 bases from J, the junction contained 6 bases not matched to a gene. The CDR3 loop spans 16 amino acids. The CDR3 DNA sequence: TGTGCCAGCAGTTCCCTTCCGGGGGGGAGCACAGATACGCAGTATTTT. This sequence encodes CASSSLPGGSTDTQYF.

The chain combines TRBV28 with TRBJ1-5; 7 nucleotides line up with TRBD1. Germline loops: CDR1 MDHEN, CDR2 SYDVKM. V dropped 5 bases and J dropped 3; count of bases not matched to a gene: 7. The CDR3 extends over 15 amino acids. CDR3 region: CASSDRTGDNQPQHF. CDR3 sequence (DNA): TGTGCCAGCAGTGATAGAACAGGGGACAATCAGCCCCAGCATTTT.

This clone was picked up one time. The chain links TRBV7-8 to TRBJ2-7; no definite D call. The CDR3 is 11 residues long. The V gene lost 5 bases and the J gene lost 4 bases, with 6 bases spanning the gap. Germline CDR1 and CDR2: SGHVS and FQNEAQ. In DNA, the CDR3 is TGTGCCAGCAGCCCCCAATACGAGCAGTACTTC. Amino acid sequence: CASSPQYEQYF.

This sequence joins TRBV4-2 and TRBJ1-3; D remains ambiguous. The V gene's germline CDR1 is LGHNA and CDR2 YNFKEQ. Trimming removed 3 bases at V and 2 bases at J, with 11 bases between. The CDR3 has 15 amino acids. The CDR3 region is CASSHHRETGNTIYF. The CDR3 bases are TGTGCCAGCAGCCACCACCGGGAGACTGGAAACACCATATATTTT.

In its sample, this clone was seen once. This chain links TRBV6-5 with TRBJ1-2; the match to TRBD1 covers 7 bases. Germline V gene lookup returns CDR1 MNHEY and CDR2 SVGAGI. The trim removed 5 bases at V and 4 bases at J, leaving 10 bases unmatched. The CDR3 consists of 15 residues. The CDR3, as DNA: TGTGCCAGCAGTCCTTCAGGGGGTGGTGGCTATGGCTACACCTTC. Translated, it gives CASSPSGGGGYGYTF.

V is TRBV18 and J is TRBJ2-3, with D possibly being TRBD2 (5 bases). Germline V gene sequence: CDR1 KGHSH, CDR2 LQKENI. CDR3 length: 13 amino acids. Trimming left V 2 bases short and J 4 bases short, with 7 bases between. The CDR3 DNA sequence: TGTGCCAGCTCACCAGGACTCTCAGATACGCAGTATTTT. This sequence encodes CASSPGLSDTQYF.

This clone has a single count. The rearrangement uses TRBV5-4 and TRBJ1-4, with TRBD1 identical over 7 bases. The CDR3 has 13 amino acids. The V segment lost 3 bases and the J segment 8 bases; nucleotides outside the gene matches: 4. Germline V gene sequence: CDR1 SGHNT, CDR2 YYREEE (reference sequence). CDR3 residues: CASSSRGREKLFF. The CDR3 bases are TGTGCCAGCAGCTCCAGGGGGAGAGAAAAACTGTTTTTT.

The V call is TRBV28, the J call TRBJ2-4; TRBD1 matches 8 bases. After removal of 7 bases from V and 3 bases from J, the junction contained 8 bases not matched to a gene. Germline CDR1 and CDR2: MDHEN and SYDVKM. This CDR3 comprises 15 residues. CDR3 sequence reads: CASTPPGTGKNIQYF. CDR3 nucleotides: TGTGCCAGCACCCCACCAGGGACAGGCAAAAACATTCAGTACTTC.

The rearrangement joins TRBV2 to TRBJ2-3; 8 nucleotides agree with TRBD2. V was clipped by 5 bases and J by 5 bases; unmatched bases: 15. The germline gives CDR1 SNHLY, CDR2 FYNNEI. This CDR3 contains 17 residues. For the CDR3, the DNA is TGTGCCAGCAGTTTTCCTCACGGGGGGGCCGGTGGAGATACGCAGTATTTT. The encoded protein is CASSFPHGGAGGDTQYF. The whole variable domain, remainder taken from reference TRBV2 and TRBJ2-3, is EPEVTQTPSHQVTQMGQEVILRCVPISNHLYFYWYRQILGQKVEFLVSFYNNEISEKSEIFDDQFSVERPDGSNFTLKIRSTKLEDSAMYFCASSFPHGGAGGDTQYFGPGTRLTVL.

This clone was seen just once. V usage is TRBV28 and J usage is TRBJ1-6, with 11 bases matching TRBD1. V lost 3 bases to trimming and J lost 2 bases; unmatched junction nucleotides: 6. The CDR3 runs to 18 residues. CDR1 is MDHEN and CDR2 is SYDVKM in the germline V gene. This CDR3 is CASSFLGQGAAYNSPLHF. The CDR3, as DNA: TGTGCCAGCAGTTTTCTCGGACAGGGGGCCGCCTATAATTCACCCCTCCACTTT.

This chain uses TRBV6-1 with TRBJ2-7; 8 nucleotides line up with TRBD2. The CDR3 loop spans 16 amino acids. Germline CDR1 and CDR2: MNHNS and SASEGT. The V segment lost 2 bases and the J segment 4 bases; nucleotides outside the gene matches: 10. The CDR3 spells CASSEIMTSVIYEQYF. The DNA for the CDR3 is TGTGCCAGCAGTGAAATCATGACTAGCGTCATATACGAGCAGTACTTC.